These 6 T cell receptor beta chains originate from one sample sequenced in a study of blood T cell repertoires in COVID-19. Produced via immunoSEQ multiplex PCR; TCRdb's table is partial and in-frame only. This table holds a few hundred thousand clones, around 85% found once. Sequenced: PBMCs or T cells enriched from blood (not recorded which). The source of these receptors is a man in his forties or fifties who had recovered from COVID-19.

V usage is TRBV5-6 and J usage is TRBJ2-2, with D perhaps matching TRBD1 (5 bases). There are 17 residues in the CDR3. The V end was cut by 1 base, the J end by 2 bases, with 15 bases between. Germline assignment: CDR1 SGHDT and CDR2 YYEEEE. CDR3 bases: TGTGCCAGCAGCTTGTCGGACATCGGAACAAACACCGGGGAGCTGTTTTTT. Translated: CASSLSDIGTNTGELFF. The whole variable domain, remainder taken from reference TRBV5-6 and TRBJ2-2, is DAGVTQSPTHLIKTRGQQVTLRCSPKSGHDTVSWYQQALGQGPQFIFQYYEEEERQRGNFPDRFSGHQFPNYSSELNVNALLLGDSALYLCASSLSDIGTNTGELFFGEGSRLTVL.

This chain joins TRBV2 and TRBJ2-3, with TRBD2 matching 11 bases. Germline CDR1 SNHLY, CDR2 FYNNEI. With V trimmed by 5 bases and J by 5 bases, 6 bases remained unmatched. There are 15 residues in the CDR3. The CDR3 loop is CASSLTSGRVDTQYF. CDR3 DNA sequence: TGTGCCAGCAGTTTAACTAGCGGGAGAGTAGATACGCAGTATTTT.

J is TRBJ2-7 and V is TRBV10-3; 12 nucleotides match TRBD2. Germline CDR1 reads ENHRY; CDR2 reads SYGVKD. The J segment lost 1 base and the V segment lost 6 bases, leaving 10 bases of the junction unmatched. The CDR3 length is 17 residues. CDR3 sequence: CAISETSGRQRSYEQYF. In nucleotides, the CDR3 is TGTGCCATCAGCGAAACTAGCGGGAGGCAGCGATCCTACGAGCAGTACTTC.

The chain couples TRBV18 to TRBJ2-7; D gene unclear. Trimming cost V 0 bases and J 3 bases, with 6 bases left between them. CDR3 length: 13 residues. CDR1 is KGHSH, CDR2 LQKENI, per germline. The CDR3 loop is CASSPPSIYEQYF. The CDR3 nucleotides read TGTGCCAGCTCACCACCTTCCATCTACGAGCAGTACTTC.

The gene calls are TRBV18 and TRBJ2-1; 12 nucleotides match TRBD2. The CDR3 is 14 amino acids. V lost 4 bases and J lost 15; bases outside the gene matches: 10. Germline V gene lookup returns CDR1 KGHSH and CDR2 LQKENI. This CDR3 is CASSRPSGRAGGFF. CDR3 nucleotide sequence: TGTGCCAGCTCACGACCTAGCGGGAGGGCCGGTGGGTTCTTC.

This chain connects TRBV28 to TRBJ2-7, with TRBD1 matching over 7 bases. Per germline, CDR1 MDHEN and CDR2 SYDVKM. The CDR3 length is 13 residues. J was trimmed by 0 bases and V by 7 bases; bases with no gene match: 3. As DNA, the CDR3 is TGTGCCAGCAATAGGGACAGCTCCTACGAGCAGTACTTC. It is translated as CASNRDSSYEQYF.